This TCR beta chain was identified during a study of post-analysis software for immune sequencing data. Study-wide context: The courses of disease that were included comprised relapsing-remitting, secondary progressive and progressive-relapsing multiple sclerosis. Whole-study findings and limits: Diversity measured as normalized Chao1 was significantly lower in multiple sclerosis patients than in controls. Compared with controls, patients had more of five TRBV segments, including TRBV5-6, TRBV5-1 and TRBV20-1. F measure grouped same-batch samples tightly together.

Concerning this clonotype: As yet, its antigen is unknown.

Germline CDR1 and CDR2: MNHEY and SMNVEV (reference sequence). This CDR3 has 15 residues. V lost 4 bases and J 2 bases, leaving 14 bases between the germline ends. The library was made from cDNA and included unique molecular identifiers. The yield from roughly 1 to 10 million T cells was around 500,000 cDNA molecules in total. TCRdb used MiXCR to reprocess the PCR reads, holding one entry per CDR3 protein. The sample records fewer than 850,000 distinct CDR3 sequences, roughly 46% being singletons. The receptor was isolated from a girl aged 10 to 17 with multiple sclerosis. Sequencing was carried out using blood. V usage is TRBV27 and J usage is TRBJ1-1; D ambiguous. CDR3 DNA: TGTGCCAGCAGTTCTAGATTGGGGAGTAACACTGAAGCTTTCTTT. The encoded protein is CASSSRLGSNTEAFF.